Given below is one TCR beta chain in context. Generated by immunoSEQ multiplex PCR, the TCRdb table keeps only in-frame clones and is missing some. The table shows about 150,000 clones, with 83% occurring only once. The sample is drawn from a study of blood T cell repertoires in COVID-19. About the research overall: Acute-phase and convalescent COVID-19 samples originated in the United States, Italy and Spain. PBMCs, B-cell-depleted T cells, or T cells provided the cDNA or gDNA that made up the material.

This TCR came from an elderly woman with acute or convalescent COVID-19. Source material: peripheral blood.

CDR3 sequence reads: CAWSSDKTEAFF. The CDR3 DNA follows: TGTGCCTGGAGTTCCGACAAAACTGAAGCTTTCTTT. The V and J genes are TRBV30 and TRBJ1-1; D unresolved. This CDR3 is built from 12 residues. The germline V gene encodes CDR1 GTSNPN and CDR2 SVGIG (reference sequence). The V end lost 2 bases, the J end lost 5 bases, and 9 bases lay between the germline ends.